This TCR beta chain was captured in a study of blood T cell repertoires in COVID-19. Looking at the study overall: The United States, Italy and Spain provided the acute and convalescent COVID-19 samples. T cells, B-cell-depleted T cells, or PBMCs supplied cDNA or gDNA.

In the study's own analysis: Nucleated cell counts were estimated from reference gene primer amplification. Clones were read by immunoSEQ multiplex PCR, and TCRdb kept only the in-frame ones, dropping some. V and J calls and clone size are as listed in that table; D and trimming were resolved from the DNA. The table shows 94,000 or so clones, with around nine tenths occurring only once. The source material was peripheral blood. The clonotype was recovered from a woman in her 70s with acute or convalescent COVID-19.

The CDR3 DNA sequence: TGTGCCAGCAGCTTAGTCCCCAAAACCGACAGGGGCTACGAGCAGTACTTC. Protein: CASSLVPKTDRGYEQYF. The genes are TRBV11-2 and TRBJ2-7; 8 nucleotides agree with TRBD1. Germline V CDR1 and CDR2: SGHAT, FQNNGV. V shed 1 base and J 3 bases; nucleotides not matched to a gene: 11. The CDR3 runs to 17 residues.